The T cell receptor beta chain under discussion was sequenced for a study of T cell responses to AZD1222 COVID-19 vaccine. General study results and limits: Sampled repertoires all dated from after the peak T cell response. Donors skewed white British and female; clonal diversity was possibly underestimated.

A note on this clone: Its antigen remains unknown.

The CDR3 has 13 amino acids. V gave up 5 bases and J gave up 8 bases, with 12 bases separating them. CDR1 and CDR2 (germline): SEHNR, FQNEAQ (reference sequence). Sequencing used immunoSEQ multiplex PCR; TCRdb keeps in-frame clones, though not all of them. The sample includes approximately 82,000 clones, 85% to 95% of them seen just once. The TCR was taken from an adult in good health. This chain connects TRBV7-9 to TRBJ1-4, with D perhaps TRBD1 (5 bases). The sample was peripheral blood, taken on day 0 of AZD1222 vaccination. The chain's CDR3 is CASSLGEAEKLFF. In nucleotides, the CDR3 is TGTGCCAGCAGCCTGGGGGAGGCGGAAAAACTGTTTTTT. Based on the CDR3 plus reference TRBV7-9 and TRBJ1-4, the full variable domain is DTGVSQNPRHKITKRGQNVTFRCDPISEHNRLYWYRQTLGQGPEFLTYFQNEAQLEKSRLLSDRFSAERPKGSFSTLEIQRTEQGDSAMYLCASSLGEAEKLFFGSGTQLSVL.